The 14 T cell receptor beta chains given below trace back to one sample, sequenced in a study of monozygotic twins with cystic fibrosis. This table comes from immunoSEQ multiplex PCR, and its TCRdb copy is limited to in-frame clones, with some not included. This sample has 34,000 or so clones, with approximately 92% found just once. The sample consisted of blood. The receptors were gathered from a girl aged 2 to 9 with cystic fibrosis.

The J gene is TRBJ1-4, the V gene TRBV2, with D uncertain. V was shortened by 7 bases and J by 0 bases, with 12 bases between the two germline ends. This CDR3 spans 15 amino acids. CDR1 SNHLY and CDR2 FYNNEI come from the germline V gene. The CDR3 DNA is TGTGCCAGCAAGGTCGACGGAGCAACTAATGAAAAACTGTTTTTT. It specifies CASKVDGATNEKLFF. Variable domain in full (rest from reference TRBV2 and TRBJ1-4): EPEVTQTPSHQVTQMGQEVILRCVPISNHLYFYWYRQILGQKVEFLVSFYNNEISEKSEIFDDQFSVERPDGSNFTLKIRSTKLEDSAMYFCASKVDGATNEKLFFGSGTQLSVL.

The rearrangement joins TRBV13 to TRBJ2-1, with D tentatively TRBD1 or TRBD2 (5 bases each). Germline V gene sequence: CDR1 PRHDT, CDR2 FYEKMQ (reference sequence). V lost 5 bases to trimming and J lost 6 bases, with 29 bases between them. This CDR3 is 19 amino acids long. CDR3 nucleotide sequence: TGTGCCAGCAGCCTGAGGGGTCGGGAAGTATACCTCGGAAGCAATGAGCAGTTCTTC. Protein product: CASSLRGREVYLGSNEQFF.

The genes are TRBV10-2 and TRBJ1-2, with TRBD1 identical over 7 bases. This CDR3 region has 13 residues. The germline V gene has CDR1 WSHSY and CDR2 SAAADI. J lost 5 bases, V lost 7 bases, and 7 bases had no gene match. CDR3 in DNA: TGCGCCAGCACCGAAGGGGGCGGGTATGGCTACACCTTC. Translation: CASTEGGGYGYTF.

The CDR3 is CASRSTTDPSGANVLTF. CDR3 nucleotides: TGTGCCAGCAGATCTACGACAGACCCCTCTGGGGCCAACGTCCTGACTTTC. The chain is built from TRBV7-2 and TRBJ2-6; D is perhaps TRBD1 (5 bases). CDR1 and CDR2 from the germline V gene are SGHTA and FQGNSA. This CDR3 is built from 17 residues. Trimming took 6 bases from V and 0 from J, leaving 15 bases between them.

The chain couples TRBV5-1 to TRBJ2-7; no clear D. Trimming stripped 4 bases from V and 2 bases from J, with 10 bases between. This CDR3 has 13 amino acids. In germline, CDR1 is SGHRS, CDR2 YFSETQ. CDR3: CASSQGSPYEQYF. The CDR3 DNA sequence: TGCGCCAGCAGCCAAGGGTCACCCTACGAGCAGTACTTC.

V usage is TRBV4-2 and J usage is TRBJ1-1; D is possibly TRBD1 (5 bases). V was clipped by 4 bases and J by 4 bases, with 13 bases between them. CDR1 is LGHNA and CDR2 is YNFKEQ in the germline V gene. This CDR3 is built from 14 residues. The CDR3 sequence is CASSRGQAGTEAFF. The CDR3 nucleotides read TGTGCCAGCAGCCGTGGACAAGCAGGCACTGAAGCTTTCTTT.

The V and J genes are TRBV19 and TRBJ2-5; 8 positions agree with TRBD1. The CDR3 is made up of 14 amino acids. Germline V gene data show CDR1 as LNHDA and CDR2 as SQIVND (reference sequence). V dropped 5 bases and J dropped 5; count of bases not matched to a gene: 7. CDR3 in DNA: TGTGCCAGTAGTCGTACAGGGGGAGTCGAGACCCAGTACTTC. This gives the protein CASSRTGGVETQYF. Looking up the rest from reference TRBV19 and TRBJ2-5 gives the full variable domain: DGGITQSPKYLFRKEGQNVTLSCEQNLNHDAMYWYRQDPGQGLRLIYYSQIVNDFQKGDIAEGYSVSREKKESFPLTVTSAQKNPTAFYLCASSRTGGVETQYFGPGTRLLVL.

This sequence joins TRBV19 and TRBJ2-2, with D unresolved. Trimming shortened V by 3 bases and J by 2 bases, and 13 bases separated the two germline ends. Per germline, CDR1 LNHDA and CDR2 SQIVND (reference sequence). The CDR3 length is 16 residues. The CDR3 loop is CASSIRQVINTGELFF. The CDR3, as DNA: TGTGCCAGTAGTATCCGGCAGGTAATAAACACCGGGGAGCTGTTTTTT.

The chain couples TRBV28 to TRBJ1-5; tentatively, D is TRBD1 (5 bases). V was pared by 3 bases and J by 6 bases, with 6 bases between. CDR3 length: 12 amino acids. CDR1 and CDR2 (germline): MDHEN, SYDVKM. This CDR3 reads CASSLGGQPQHF. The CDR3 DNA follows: TGTGCCAGCAGTTTGGGGGGTCAGCCCCAGCATTTT.

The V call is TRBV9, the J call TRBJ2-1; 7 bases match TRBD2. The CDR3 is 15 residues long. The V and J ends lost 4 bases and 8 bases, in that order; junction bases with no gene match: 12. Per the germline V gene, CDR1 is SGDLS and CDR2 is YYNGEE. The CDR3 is CASSLRLAGWDEQFF. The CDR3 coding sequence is TGTGCCAGCAGCTTACGACTAGCTGGTTGGGATGAGCAGTTCTTC. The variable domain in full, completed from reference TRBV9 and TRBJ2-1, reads DSGVTQTPKHLITATGQRVTLRCSPRSGDLSVYWYQQSLDQGLQFLIQYYNGEERAKGNILERFSAQQFPDLHSELNLSSLELGDSALYFCASSLRLAGWDEQFFGPGTRLTVL.

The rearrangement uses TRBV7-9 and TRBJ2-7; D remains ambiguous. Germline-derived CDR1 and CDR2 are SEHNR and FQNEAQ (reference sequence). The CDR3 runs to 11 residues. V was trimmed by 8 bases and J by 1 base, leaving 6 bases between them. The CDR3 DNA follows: TGTGCCAGCGGATATTCCTACGAGCAGTACTTC. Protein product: CASGYSYEQYF.

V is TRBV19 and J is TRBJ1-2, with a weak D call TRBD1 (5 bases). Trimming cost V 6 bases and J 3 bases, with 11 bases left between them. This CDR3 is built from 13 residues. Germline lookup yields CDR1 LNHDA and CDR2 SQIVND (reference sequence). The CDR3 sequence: CASRIDRHYGYTF. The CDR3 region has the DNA TGTGCCAGTAGAATTGACAGACACTATGGCTACACCTTC.

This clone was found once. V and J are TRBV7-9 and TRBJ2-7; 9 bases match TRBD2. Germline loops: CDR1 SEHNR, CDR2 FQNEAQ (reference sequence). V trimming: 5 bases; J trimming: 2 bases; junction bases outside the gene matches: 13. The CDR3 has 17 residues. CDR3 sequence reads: CASSIETIAGDTYEQYF. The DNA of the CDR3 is TGTGCCAGCAGCATCGAGACGATAGCGGGGGACACCTACGAGCAGTACTTC.

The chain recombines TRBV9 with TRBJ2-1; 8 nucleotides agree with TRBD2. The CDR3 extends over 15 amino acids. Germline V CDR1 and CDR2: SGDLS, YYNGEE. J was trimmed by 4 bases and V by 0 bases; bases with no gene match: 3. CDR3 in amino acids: CASSVAAGEYNEQFF. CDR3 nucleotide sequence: TGTGCCAGCAGCGTAGCAGCGGGGGAATACAATGAGCAGTTCTTC.